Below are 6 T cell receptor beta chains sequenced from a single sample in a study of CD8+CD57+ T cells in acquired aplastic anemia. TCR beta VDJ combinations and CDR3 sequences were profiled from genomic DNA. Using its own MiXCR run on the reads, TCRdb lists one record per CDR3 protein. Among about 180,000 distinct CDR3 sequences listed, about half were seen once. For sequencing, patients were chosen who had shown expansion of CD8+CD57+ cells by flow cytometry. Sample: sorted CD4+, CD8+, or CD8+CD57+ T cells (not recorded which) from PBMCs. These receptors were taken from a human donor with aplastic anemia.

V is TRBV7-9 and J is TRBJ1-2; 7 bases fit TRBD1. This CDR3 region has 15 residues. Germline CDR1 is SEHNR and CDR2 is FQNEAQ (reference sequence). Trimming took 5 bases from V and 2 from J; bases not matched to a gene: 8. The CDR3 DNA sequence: TGTGCCAGCAGCCCCCCTGACAGGGCAAACTATGGCTACACCTTC. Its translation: CASSPPDRANYGYTF.

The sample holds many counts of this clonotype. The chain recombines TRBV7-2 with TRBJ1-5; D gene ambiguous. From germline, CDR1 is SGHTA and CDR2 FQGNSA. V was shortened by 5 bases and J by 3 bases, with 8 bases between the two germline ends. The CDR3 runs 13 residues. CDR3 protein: CASSPNANQPQHF. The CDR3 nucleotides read TGTGCCAGCAGCCCCAACGCCAATCAGCCCCAGCATTTT.

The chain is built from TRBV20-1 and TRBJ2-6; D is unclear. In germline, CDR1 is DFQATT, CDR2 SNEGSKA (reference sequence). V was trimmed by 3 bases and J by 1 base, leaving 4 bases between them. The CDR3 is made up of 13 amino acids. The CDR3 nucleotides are TGCAGTGCTAGTAGGTCTGGGGCCAACGTCCTGACTTTC. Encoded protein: CSASRSGANVLTF.

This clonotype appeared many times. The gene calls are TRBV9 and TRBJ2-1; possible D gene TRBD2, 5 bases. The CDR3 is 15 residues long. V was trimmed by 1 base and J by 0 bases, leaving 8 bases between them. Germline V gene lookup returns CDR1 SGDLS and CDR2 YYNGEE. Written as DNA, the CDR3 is TGTGCCAGCAGCGTAACGAGCGGCTCCTACAATGAGCAGTTCTTC. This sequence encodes CASSVTSGSYNEQFF.

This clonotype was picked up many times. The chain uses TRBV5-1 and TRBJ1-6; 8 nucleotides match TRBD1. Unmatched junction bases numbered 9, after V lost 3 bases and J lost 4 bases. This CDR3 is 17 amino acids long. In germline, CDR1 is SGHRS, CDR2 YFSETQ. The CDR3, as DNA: TGCGCCAGCAGCTGGGGGGACAGGTCTACATATAATTCACCCCTCCACTTT. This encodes CASSWGDRSTYNSPLHF. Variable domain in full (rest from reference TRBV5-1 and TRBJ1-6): KAGVTQTPRYLIKTRGQQVTLSCSPISGHRSVSWYQQTPGQGLQFLFEYFSETQRNKGNFPGRFSGRQFSNSRSEMNVSTLELGDSALYLCASSWGDRSTYNSPLHFGNGTRLTVT.

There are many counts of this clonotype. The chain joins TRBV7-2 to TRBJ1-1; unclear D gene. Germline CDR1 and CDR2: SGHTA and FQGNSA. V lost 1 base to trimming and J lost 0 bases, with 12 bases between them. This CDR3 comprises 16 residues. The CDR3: CASSLGYRLMNTEAFF. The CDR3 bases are TGTGCCAGCAGCTTAGGTTACCGACTTATGAACACTGAAGCTTTCTTT. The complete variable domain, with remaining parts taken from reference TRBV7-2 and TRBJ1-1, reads GAGVSQSPSNKVTEKGKDVELRCDPISGHTALYWYRQSLGQGLEFLIYFQGNSAPDKSGLPSDRFSAERTGGSVSTLTIQRTQQEDSAVYLCASSLGYRLMNTEAFFGQGTRLTVV.